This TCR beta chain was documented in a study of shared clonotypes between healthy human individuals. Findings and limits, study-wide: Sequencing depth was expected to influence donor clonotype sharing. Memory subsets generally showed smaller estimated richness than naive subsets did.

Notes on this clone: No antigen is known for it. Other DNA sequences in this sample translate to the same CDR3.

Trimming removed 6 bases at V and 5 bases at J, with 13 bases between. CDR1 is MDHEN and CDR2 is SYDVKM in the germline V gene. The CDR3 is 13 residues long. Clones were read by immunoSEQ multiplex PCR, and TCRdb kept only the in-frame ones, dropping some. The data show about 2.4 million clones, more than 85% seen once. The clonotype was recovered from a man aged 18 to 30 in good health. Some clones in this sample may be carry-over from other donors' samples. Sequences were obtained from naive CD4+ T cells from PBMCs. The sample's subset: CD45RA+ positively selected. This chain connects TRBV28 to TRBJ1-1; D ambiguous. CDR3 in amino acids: CASSLSPGTEAFF. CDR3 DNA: TGTGCCAGCAGCCTGTCCCCGGGGACTGAAGCTTTCTTT.